This TCR beta chain was captured by sequencing in a study of cytomegalovirus exposure and HLA in healthy donors. Study observations and caveats: The later analysis indicated that the majority of CMV-associated TCR beta chains appeared HLA-restricted. A later analysis linked a missense variant in DCLRE1C to the trimming of TCR beta V and J genes. In an earlier analysis, most TCR beta V segments were productive about 87% or about 30% of the time.

This clone appeared a single time. The antigen remains undetermined. The CDR3 spans 14 residues. The germline gives CDR1 MNHNY, CDR2 SVGAGI (reference sequence). After removal of 5 bases from V and 8 bases from J, the junction contained 10 bases not matched to a gene. Amplification used 60 Vbeta primers and 13 Jbeta primers. Sequencing was performed with immunoSEQ multiplex PCR; in TCRdb, only in-frame clones are kept and a portion is missing. Here the sample spans roughly 100,000 clones, around 80% being singletons. The chain links TRBV6-6 to TRBJ2-7, with TRBD1 matching over 9 bases. This TCR was sampled from a man aged 35 to 55 in good health and CMV-seronegative. Sequencing input: PBMCs. Written as DNA, the CDR3 is TGTGCCAGCAGTCCACAGGGGGCCGTTCCCCAGCAGTACTTC. The encoded protein is CASSPQGAVPQQYF.